One sample yielded the 30 T cell receptor beta chains listed below, sequenced in a study of blood T cell repertoires in COVID-19. Here immunoSEQ multiplex PCR was the method, and the copy in TCRdb shows in-frame clones only, minus some. The table includes around 330,000 clones, roughly 85% detected once. Sequences were obtained from PBMCs or T cells enriched from blood (not recorded which). The receptor source for this set is a woman aged 30 to 39 who had been exposed to COVID-19.

This chain connects TRBV10-3 to TRBJ2-7, with TRBD1 matching 7 bases. The CDR3 totals 13 residues. J gave up 0 bases and V 6 bases, and 2 bases lay outside the gene matches. Germline CDR1 is ENHRY and CDR2 is SYGVKD. The CDR3 protein is CAIRRDSSYEQYF. As DNA, the CDR3 is TGTGCCATCAGACGGGACAGCTCCTACGAGCAGTACTTC.

The chain combines TRBV9 with TRBJ2-2, with TRBD2 identical over 8 bases. CDR3 length: 16 amino acids. Germline CDR1 is SGDLS and CDR2 is YYNGEE. Unmatched junction bases numbered 3, after V lost 2 bases and J lost 0 bases. The CDR3 region has the DNA TGTGCCAGCAGCGTGCGGGGGGACGCGAACACCGGGGAGCTGTTTTTT. Encoded protein: CASSVRGDANTGELFF.

V gene TRBV19 combines with J gene TRBJ2-5, with TRBD2 matching 7 bases. Germline V CDR1 and CDR2: LNHDA, SQIVND (reference sequence). V shed 2 bases, J shed 4 bases, and the junction held 7 bases outside the gene matches. The CDR3 extends over 15 amino acids. The CDR3 nucleotides are TGTGCCAGTAGTATAAGAGTCGGGGAGGGAGAGACCCAGTACTTC. This gives the protein CASSIRVGEGETQYF.

This chain uses TRBV6-5 with TRBJ1-2; the D is unclear. Deletions cut 0 bases from V and 4 bases from J, with 9 bases between. Germline V gene lookup returns CDR1 MNHEY and CDR2 SVGAGI. The CDR3 spans 14 residues. The CDR3 DNA reads TGTGCCAGCAGTTACTCGGAGGCGGGCTATGGCTACACCTTC. Its translation: CASSYSEAGYGYTF.

The chain employs TRBV5-1 and TRBJ2-1, with 14 bases lining up with TRBD2. Germline CDR1 reads SGHRS; CDR2 reads YFSETQ. The CDR3 loop spans 19 amino acids. Trimming took 4 bases from V and 1 from J; bases not matched to a gene: 10. The CDR3 region has the DNA TGCGCCAGCAGCGGTATGGGACTAGCGGGAGAGGTGTCCTACAATGAGCAGTTCTTC. Its protein product is CASSGMGLAGEVSYNEQFF.

This clone was detected only once. The V call is TRBV29-1, the J call TRBJ2-3; TRBD1 matches 7 bases. The V and J ends lost 4 bases and 0 bases, in that order; junction bases with no gene match: 7. Germline values: CDR1 SQVTM, CDR2 ANQGSEA. CDR3 size: 15 residues. Here the CDR3 reads CSVAIRTGSTDTQYF. As DNA, the CDR3 is TGCAGCGTTGCGATACGGACAGGTAGCACAGATACGCAGTATTTT.

This clone was recorded only once. The V and J genes are TRBV28 and TRBJ1-1; unclear D gene. The CDR3 runs 10 residues. Germline lookup yields CDR1 MDHEN and CDR2 SYDVKM. Trimming took 10 bases from V and 11 from J, leaving 14 bases between them. The CDR3 bases are TGTGCCACTAGTCTCGGCTATGCTTTCTTT. It translates to CATSLGYAFF.

The gene calls are TRBV3-1 (or the pseudogene TRBV3-2) and TRBJ1-2; perhaps TRBD1 as D (5 bases). Germline CDR1 LGHDT, CDR2 YNNKEL (reference sequence). Trimming removed 1 base at V and 9 bases at J, with 12 bases between. The CDR3 length is 13 residues. CDR3 protein: CASSQVQALSYTF. CDR3 DNA: TGTGCCAGCAGCCAAGTACAGGCTTTAAGCTACACCTTC.

This rearrangement joins TRBV7-9 to TRBJ1-2; D possibly corresponds to TRBD1 (5 bases). The CDR3 extends over 14 amino acids. V was shortened by 3 bases and J by 0 bases, with 8 bases between the two germline ends. CDR1 is SEHNR and CDR2 is FQNEAQ in the germline V gene (reference sequence). The DNA of the CDR3 is TGTGCCAGCAGCTTGACAGCTTCTAACTATGGCTACACCTTC. This sequence encodes CASSLTASNYGYTF.

The rearrangement uses TRBV2 and TRBJ1-2; D is unresolved. V dropped 5 bases and J dropped 2 bases, with 6 bases sitting between them. Looked up from germline, CDR1 is SNHLY and CDR2 is FYNNEI. The CDR3 spans 12 residues. The CDR3 nucleotides are TGTGCCAGCAGTAACGGGAACTATGGCTACACCTTC. This encodes CASSNGNYGYTF.

The V call is TRBV7-8, the J call TRBJ2-7; D ambiguous. The CDR3 sequence is 12 residues long. The V gene lost 3 bases and the J gene lost 0 bases, with 3 bases spanning the gap. CDR1 and CDR2 (germline): SGHVS, FQNEAQ. CDR3 sequence (DNA): TGTGCCAGCAGCTTTAGCTCCTACGAGCAGTACTTC. This translates into CASSFSSYEQYF. Filled out from reference TRBV7-8 and TRBJ2-7, the complete variable domain reads GAGVSQSPRYKVAKRGQDVALRCDPISGHVSLFWYQQALGQGPEFLTYFQNEAQLDKSGLPSDRFFAERPEGSVSTLKIQRTQQEDSAVYLCASSFSSYEQYFGPGTRLTVT.

This clone has just a few counts. This chain joins TRBV5-4 and TRBJ1-2, with TRBD1 identical over 7 bases. V dropped 4 bases and J dropped 9; count of bases not matched to a gene: 9. CDR3 length: 13 residues. In germline, CDR1 is SGHNT, CDR2 YYREEE (reference sequence). Here the CDR3 DNA reads TGTGCCAGCAGCCTACGGACGGGACAGAGCTACACCTTC. It specifies CASSLRTGQSYTF.

The chain couples TRBV24-1 to TRBJ1-1, with 9 bases identical to TRBD1. Germline CDR1 and CDR2: KGHDR and SFDVKD. The ends lost 8 bases at V and 6 bases at J; junction bases unmatched: 3. CDR3 length equals 12 residues. The CDR3 nucleotides are TGTGCCACCAAGGACAGGGGATCTGAAGCTTTCTTT. The encoded protein is CATKDRGSEAFF.

The rearrangement links TRBV5-8 to TRBJ1-4; D is undetermined. Germline CDR1 SGHTS, CDR2 YDEGEE. The V end was cut by 4 bases, the J end by 2 bases, with 18 bases between. The CDR3 runs 17 residues. The CDR3 region is CASSEGLSAATNEKLFF. For the CDR3, the DNA is TGTGCCAGCAGCGAGGGTCTATCCGCCGCGACTAATGAAAAACTGTTTTTT.

V gene TRBV18 combines with J gene TRBJ1-2; the D gene is possibly TRBD1 (5 bases). With 6 bases removed from V and 7 bases from J, the gap between germline ends came to 18 bases. CDR1 is KGHSH and CDR2 is LQKENI in the germline V gene. CDR3 size: 14 residues. The CDR3 DNA reads as TGTGCCAGCTCCCTCCGACGGGGGGAAGGTGGCTACACCTTC. This encodes CASSLRRGEGGYTF.

This chain uses TRBV27 with TRBJ2-3, with 10 positions matching TRBD2. The CDR3 consists of 18 residues. Germline CDR1 reads MNHEY; CDR2 reads SMNVEV (reference sequence). Unmatched junction bases numbered 13, after V lost 5 bases and J lost 2 bases. CDR3 in DNA: TGTGCCAGCAGTCCCCAGGGACGGACTAGCGGTTACACAGATACGCAGTATTTT. Protein: CASSPQGRTSGYTDTQYF.

The CDR3 DNA is TGTGCCAGCAGCGGCGACTACAATGAGCAGTTCTTC. Residues: CASSGDYNEQFF. The V gene is TRBV9, the J gene TRBJ2-1; no definite D call. Germline CDR1 reads SGDLS; CDR2 reads YYNGEE. The CDR3 runs 12 residues. The V gene lost 3 bases and the J gene lost 3 bases, with 4 bases spanning the gap.

This clone occurred once. The V call is TRBV5-6, the J call TRBJ1-5; 8 bases match TRBD1. The V and J ends lost 3 bases and 5 bases, in that order; junction bases with no gene match: 1. Germline CDR1 is SGHDT and CDR2 is YYEEEE. This CDR3 is 13 amino acids long. CDR3 DNA: TGTGCCAGCAGCTCGGACAGGGATCAGCCCCAGCATTTT. It specifies CASSSDRDQPQHF. The full variable domain, with the rest looked up from reference TRBV5-6 and TRBJ1-5, is DAGVTQSPTHLIKTRGQQVTLRCSPKSGHDTVSWYQQALGQGPQFIFQYYEEEERQRGNFPDRFSGHQFPNYSSELNVNALLLGDSALYLCASSSDRDQPQHFGDGTRLSIL.

The V gene is TRBV28, the J gene TRBJ2-6; D gene uncertain. Per the germline V gene, CDR1 is MDHEN and CDR2 is SYDVKM. Trimming removed 6 bases at V and 0 bases at J, with 6 bases between. The CDR3 runs 14 residues. In DNA form, the CDR3 reads TGTGCCAGCAGGGAGAGCTCTGGGGCCAACGTCCTGACTTTC. Translation gives CASRESSGANVLTF.

J is TRBJ2-2 and V is TRBV7-3, with TRBD1 matching 8 bases. The CDR3 consists of 16 residues. V lost 6 bases to trimming and J lost 3 bases; unmatched junction nucleotides: 9. Germline CDR1 is SGHTA and CDR2 is FQGTGA. CDR3 sequence (DNA): TGTGCCAGCAGACAGAGACAGGGGAGTGACACCGGGGAGCTGTTTTTT. This encodes CASRQRQGSDTGELFF.

The V and J genes are TRBV24-1 and TRBJ2-5; tentative D call: TRBD2 (5 bases). Trimming pared 4 bases from V and 9 bases from J, leaving 17 bases between. This CDR3 has 14 residues. The germline V gene has CDR1 KGHDR and CDR2 SFDVKD. CDR3 residues: CATSDPDGLGAQYF. For the CDR3, the DNA is TGTGCCACCAGTGACCCTGACGGACTCGGGGCCCAGTACTTC.

The CDR3 nucleotides are TGTGCCAGCAGTCCATGGGGGGAAGTCACTGAAGCTTTCTTT. It is translated as CASSPWGEVTEAFF. The rearrangement joins TRBV27 to TRBJ1-1; weak D call: TRBD1 (5 bases). Germline CDR1 and CDR2: MNHEY and SMNVEV (reference sequence). The CDR3 is made up of 14 amino acids. The germline V and J ends were trimmed by 5 bases and 4 bases, with 14 bases remaining between them.

The rearrangement uses TRBV15 and TRBJ1-5; D remains ambiguous. The CDR3 spans 12 residues. Between the trimmed V and J ends, which lost 0 bases and 8 bases, there was a span of 5 bases. CDR1 is LNHNV and CDR2 is YYDKDF in the germline V gene (reference sequence). The CDR3 region is CATSRDREPQHF. CDR3 nucleotide sequence: TGTGCCACCAGCAGAGATCGAGAGCCCCAGCATTTT. Using reference TRBV15 and TRBJ1-5 for the parts outside the CDR3, the full variable domain is DAMVIQNPRYQVTQFGKPVTLSCSQTLNHNVMYWYQQKSSQAPKLLFHYYDKDFNNEADTPDNFQSRRPNTSFCFLDIRSPGLGDTAMYLCATSRDREPQHFGDGTRLSIL.

The chain employs TRBV9 and TRBJ2-5; no clear D gene. The CDR3 covers 15 residues. Between the trimmed V and J ends, which lost 0 bases and 5 bases, there was a span of 14 bases. Germline V gives CDR1 SGDLS, CDR2 YYNGEE. The CDR3 region is CASSVAGGSGETQYF. The CDR3 DNA is TGTGCCAGCAGCGTAGCGGGTGGTAGTGGGGAGACCCAGTACTTC.

The table lists this clone with a count of one. The chain recombines TRBV7-2 with TRBJ2-2; D is uncertain. The germline gives CDR1 SGHTA, CDR2 FQGNSA. V was pared by 5 bases and J by 6 bases, with 4 bases between. The CDR3 length is 11 residues. The CDR3 bases are TGTGCCAGCAGCCCGTCCGGGGAGCTGTTTTTT. It encodes CASSPSGELFF.

The chain employs TRBV30 and TRBJ1-1; 9 positions agree with TRBD1. Per germline, CDR1 GTSNPN and CDR2 SVGIG (reference sequence). The V and J ends lost 7 bases and 6 bases, in that order; junction bases with no gene match: 9. The CDR3 consists of 13 residues. This chain's CDR3 is CASPRTGASEAFF. CDR3 DNA: TGTGCCTCGCCCAGGACAGGGGCCTCTGAAGCTTTCTTT.

The chain uses TRBV11-2 and TRBJ2-7; TRBD2 aligns across 11 bases. This CDR3 is built from 16 residues. Trimming took 5 bases from V and 1 from J; bases not matched to a gene: 7. Germline V gives CDR1 SGHAT, CDR2 FQNNGV. CDR3 sequence reads: CASSNKLAGGSYEQYF. In DNA, the CDR3 is TGTGCCAGCAGCAATAAATTAGCGGGAGGGTCCTACGAGCAGTACTTC.

The chain combines TRBV19 with TRBJ1-1; a weak D match, TRBD1 (5 bases). The CDR3 spans 13 residues. In germline, CDR1 is LNHDA, CDR2 SQIVND (reference sequence). The V and J ends lost 10 bases and 1 base respectively, with 13 bases between them. The CDR3 nucleotides are TGTGCCACCTCAATCGGGGGGAACACTGAAGCTTTCTTT. Its protein product is CATSIGGNTEAFF.

This clone has only one observation. CDR3 protein: CASSLAWGGGADNEQFF. CDR3 DNA sequence: TGTGCCAGCAGCTTGGCGTGGGGCGGGGGGGCCGACAATGAGCAGTTCTTC. V and J are TRBV5-6 and TRBJ2-1; 9 bases are a match to TRBD2. The germline V gene encodes CDR1 SGHDT and CDR2 YYEEEE. V was pared by 0 bases and J by 5 bases, with 9 bases of the junction left unmatched. The CDR3 extends over 17 amino acids. The variable domain in full, completed from reference TRBV5-6 and TRBJ2-1, reads DAGVTQSPTHLIKTRGQQVTLRCSPKSGHDTVSWYQQALGQGPQFIFQYYEEEERQRGNFPDRFSGHQFPNYSSELNVNALLLGDSALYLCASSLAWGGGADNEQFFGPGTRLTVL.

The chain carries TRBV12-5 and TRBJ2-7, with D possibly matching TRBD1 (5 bases). The CDR3 is 16 amino acids. The germline V gene has CDR1 LGHNT and CDR2 FRNRAP. V shed 3 bases and J shed 0 bases, with 15 bases lying between them. This chain's CDR3 is CASGLQTQGFSYEQYF. As DNA, the CDR3 is TGTGCTAGTGGTTTACAGACCCAGGGCTTCTCCTACGAGCAGTACTTC.